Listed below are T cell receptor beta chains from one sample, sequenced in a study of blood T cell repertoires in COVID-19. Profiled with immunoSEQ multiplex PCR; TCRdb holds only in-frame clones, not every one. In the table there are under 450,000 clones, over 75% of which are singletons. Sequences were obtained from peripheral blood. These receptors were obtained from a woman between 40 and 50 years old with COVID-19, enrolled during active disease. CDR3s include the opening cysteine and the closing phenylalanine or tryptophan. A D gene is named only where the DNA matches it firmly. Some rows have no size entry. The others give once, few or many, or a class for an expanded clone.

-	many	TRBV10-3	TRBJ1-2	CAISEAGHNLGGNYGYTF	TGTGCCATCAGTGAGGCAGGACACAACCTAGGGGGTAACTATGGCTACACCTTC
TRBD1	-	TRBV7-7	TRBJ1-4	CASSQGTANEKLFF	TGTGCTAGCAGCCAAGGGACAGCTAATGAAAAACTGTTTTTT
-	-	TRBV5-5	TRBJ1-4	CASSSLQTQRSNEKLFF	TGTGCCAGCAGCTCCTTACAGACTCAGCGGTCTAATGAAAAACTGTTTTTT
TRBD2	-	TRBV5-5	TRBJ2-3	CASSFIAGRTDTQYF	TGTGCCAGCAGCTTTATAGCGGGAAGAACAGATACGCAGTATTTT
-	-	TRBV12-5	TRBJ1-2	CASGFNPIQIFDYGYTF	TGTGCTAGTGGTTTTAACCCTATACAGATTTTCGACTATGGCTACACCTTC
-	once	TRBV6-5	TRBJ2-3	CASSYFGLVPDTQYF	TGTGCCAGCAGTTACTTTGGTTTAGTCCCCGATACGCAGTATTTT
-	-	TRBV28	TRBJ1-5	CASTVSNQPQHF	TGTGCCAGCACCGTTAGCAATCAGCCCCAGCATTTT
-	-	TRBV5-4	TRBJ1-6	CASSLDREEPLHF	TGTGCCAGCAGCTTGGATCGGGAGGAACCCCTCCACTTT
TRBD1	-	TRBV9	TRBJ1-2	CASSAAGGANYGYTF	TGTGCCAGCAGCGCAGCAGGGGGAGCTAACTATGGCTACACCTTC
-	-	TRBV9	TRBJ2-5	CASSVEPHGTQYF	TGTGCCAGCAGCGTAGAGCCCCACGGGACCCAGTACTTC
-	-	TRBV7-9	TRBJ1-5	CASTLDGQPQHF	TGTGCCAGCACCTTAGACGGTCAGCCCCAGCATTTT
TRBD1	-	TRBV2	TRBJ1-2	CATSGTGVGYTF	TGTGCCACGTCCGGGACAGGGGTTGGCTACACCTTC
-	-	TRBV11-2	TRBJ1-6	CASSLVAGEGSPLHF	TGTGCCAGCAGCTTAGTAGCAGGGGAAGGGTCACCCCTCCACTTT
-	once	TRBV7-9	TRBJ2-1	CASSRDGGEQFF	TGTGCCAGCAGCAGAGATGGGGGGGAGCAGTTCTTC
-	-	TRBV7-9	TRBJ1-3	CASSSEANTIYF	TGTGCCAGCAGCTCAGAAGCGAACACCATATATTTT
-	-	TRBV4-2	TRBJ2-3	CASSEFYTQYF	TGTGCCAGCAGCGAGTTCTATACGCAGTATTTT
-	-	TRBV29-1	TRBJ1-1	CSVETGNTEAFF	TGCAGCGTTGAGACGGGGAACACTGAAGCTTTCTTT
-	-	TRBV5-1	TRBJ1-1	CASSSGQILNTEAFF	TGCGCCAGCAGCTCCGGACAGATCCTGAACACTGAAGCTTTCTTT
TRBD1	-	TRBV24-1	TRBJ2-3	CATSDFSGTALTDTQYF	TGTGCCACCAGTGATTTCTCCGGGACAGCGCTAACAGATACGCAGTATTTT
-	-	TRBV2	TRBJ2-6	CASSPDRGAGRSGANVLTF	TGTGCCAGCAGTCCGGACCGTGGCGCAGGGAGGTCTGGGGCCAACGTCCTGACTTTC
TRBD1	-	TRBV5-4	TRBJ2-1	CASSWKPGQLYNEQFF	TGTGCCAGCAGCTGGAAGCCGGGACAGCTATACAATGAGCAGTTCTTC
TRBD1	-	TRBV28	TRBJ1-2	CASRKTGFSGYTF	TGTGCCAGCAGGAAGACAGGGTTCAGTGGCTACACCTTC
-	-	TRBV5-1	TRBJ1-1	CASSLVGTTMNTEAFF	TGCGCCAGCAGCTTGGTTGGGACAACAATGAACACTGAAGCTTTCTTT
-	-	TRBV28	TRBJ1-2	CASSLLALAGGYTF	TGTGCCAGCAGTTTATTGGCCCTCGCTGGTGGCTACACCTTC
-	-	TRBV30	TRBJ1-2	CAWSAIYGYTF	TGTGCCTGGAGCGCTATCTATGGCTACACCTTC
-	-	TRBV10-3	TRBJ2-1	CAINTAHRNEQFF	TGTGCCATCAATACAGCTCACAGGAATGAGCAGTTCTTC
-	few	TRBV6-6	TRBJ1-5	CASFGWTEYSNQPQHF	TGTGCCAGCTTTGGATGGACAGAATATAGCAATCAGCCCCAGCATTTT
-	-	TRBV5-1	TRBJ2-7	CASRMQGTSYEQYF	TGCGCCAGCCGGATGCAGGGAACTTCGTACGAGCAGTACTTC